This is a list of T cell receptor beta chains from one sample in a study of blood T cell repertoires in COVID-19. Using immunoSEQ multiplex PCR, the repertoire was profiled, and TCRdb retains in-frame clones only, with some absent. The repertoire holds some 62,000 clones, with over 75% as singletons. Sequenced material: peripheral blood. The source is a man aged 55-75 years with acute or convalescent COVID-19. Each CDR3 is given with its conserved first and last residue. Each record gives: CDR3 protein, CDR3 DNA, D gene, clone size, J gene, V gene. A D gene is named only where the DNA matches it firmly. Clone sizes are given selectively: once, few, many, or a class where the clone is expanded.

CDR3: CASSWDRFSYEQYF; DNA: TGTGCCAGCAGCTGGGACAGGTTCTCCTACGAGCAGTACTTC; D: TRBD1; size: -; J: TRBJ2-7; V: TRBV5-4
CDR3: CASSPRAGGVYEQYF; DNA: TGTGCCAGCAGCCCCCGGGCGGGAGGAGTATACGAGCAGTACTTC; D: TRBD2; size: -; J: TRBJ2-7; V: TRBV7-2
CDR3: CASSFPGDSEAFF; DNA: TGTGCCAGCAGTTTTCCCGGGGACAGTGAAGCTTTCTTT; D: TRBD1; size: once; J: TRBJ1-1; V: TRBV11-2
CDR3: CASSLSRDSYNEQFF; DNA: TGTGCCAGCAGCTTATCACGGGACTCCTACAATGAGCAGTTCTTC; D: -; size: -; J: TRBJ2-1; V: TRBV7-3
CDR3: CASSSGQGAREKLFF; DNA: TGTGCCAGCAGCTCCGGGCAGGGGGCGCGGGAAAAACTGTTTTTT; D: TRBD1; size: -; J: TRBJ1-4; V: TRBV13
CDR3: CASSVSDNENQPQHF; DNA: TGTGCCAGCAGCGTATCGGACAACGAAAATCAGCCCCAGCATTTT; D: -; size: -; J: TRBJ1-5; V: TRBV7-8
CDR3: CASSSNRANTGELFF; DNA: TGTGCCAGCAGCTCCAACAGAGCGAACACCGGGGAGCTGTTTTTT; D: -; size: -; J: TRBJ2-2; V: TRBV11-2
CDR3: CASSQGGTGGAGELFF; DNA: TGTGCCAGCAGCCAAGGAGGGACAGGGGGGGCCGGGGAGCTGTTTTTT; D: TRBD1; size: once; J: TRBJ2-2; V: TRBV3-1/TRBV3-2
CDR3: CASSPPSNYGYTF; DNA: TGTGCCAGCTCACCCCCTTCTAACTATGGCTACACCTTC; D: -; size: -; J: TRBJ1-2; V: TRBV18
CDR3: CASSLELAKYNEQFF; DNA: TGTGCCAGCAGCTTAGAACTAGCGAAATACAATGAGCAGTTCTTC; D: TRBD2; size: -; J: TRBJ2-1; V: TRBV7-8
CDR3: CASSLGVTAWSYGYTF; DNA: TGTGCCAGCAGCTTGGGAGTGACAGCTTGGAGCTATGGCTACACCTTC; D: -; size: -; J: TRBJ1-2; V: TRBV5-6
CDR3: CASSRAPGLAGVGAETQYF; DNA: TGCGCCAGCAGCCGCGCGCCGGGACTAGCGGGAGTTGGGGCGGAGACCCAGTACTTC; D: TRBD2; size: -; J: TRBJ2-5; V: TRBV5-1
CDR3: CASSPDRGRTETQYF; DNA: TGTGCCAGCAGTCCTGACAGGGGGCGGACTGAGACCCAGTACTTC; D: TRBD1; size: -; J: TRBJ2-5; V: TRBV14
CDR3: CASSPLDEQYF; DNA: TGTGCCAGCAGCCCGCTAGACGAGCAGTACTTC; D: -; size: once; J: TRBJ2-7; V: TRBV7-9
CDR3: CASLTGGAREQYF; DNA: TGTGCCAGCCTCACGGGAGGGGCACGGGAGCAGTACTTC; D: TRBD2; size: -; J: TRBJ2-7; V: TRBV28
CDR3: CSVVESGDSTDTQYF; DNA: TGCAGCGTTGTAGAATCCGGGGATTCAACAGATACGCAGTATTTT; D: -; size: many; J: TRBJ2-3; V: TRBV29-1
CDR3: CAWGPGQSLGQYF; DNA: TGTGCCTGGGGGCCGGGACAATCCCTTGGGCAGTACTTC; D: -; size: -; J: TRBJ2-7; V: TRBV30
CDR3: CASSSDRVPYEQYF; DNA: TGTGCCAGCAGTTCGGACAGGGTCCCCTACGAGCAGTACTTC; D: TRBD1; size: -; J: TRBJ2-7; V: TRBV6-5
CDR3: CASSSQGALNQPQHF; DNA: TGTGCCAGCAGCTCTCAGGGGGCACTTAATCAGCCCCAGCATTTT; D: TRBD1; size: -; J: TRBJ1-5; V: TRBV2
CDR3: CASMIRRSGNTIYF; DNA: TGTGCCAGCATGATCAGGCGCTCTGGAAACACCATATATTTT; D: -; size: -; J: TRBJ1-3; V: TRBV6-5